This TCR beta chain was profiled in a study of CD8+CD57+ T cells in acquired aplastic anemia. Study results and caveats: It was found that roughly 31 CD8+ CDR3 sequences were shared between patients and controls.

Remarks on this clonotype: Its antigen is not identified.

Patients sequenced had flow cytometry evidence of CD8+CD57+ cell expansion. Genomic DNA constituted the template upon which TCR beta VDJ and CDR3 profiling was performed. TCRdb redid the calling of the reads with MiXCR, one entry per CDR3 protein. The table lists about 200,000 distinct CDR3 sequences, 55% to 65% of them singletons. The germline V gene has CDR1 SEHNR and CDR2 FQNEAQ (reference sequence). The junction had 2 bases not matched to a gene; V was cut back by 1 base and J by 12 bases. This CDR3 has 12 amino acids. The gene calls are TRBV7-9 and TRBJ2-1; 8 positions agree with TRBD1. Material: sorted CD4+, CD8+, or CD8+CD57+ T cells (not recorded which) from PBMCs. The sequence was collected from a human donor with aplastic anemia. The CDR3 protein is CASSLEDRGQFF. The CDR3 DNA follows: TGTGCCAGCAGCTTAGAAGACAGGGGGCAGTTCTTC.